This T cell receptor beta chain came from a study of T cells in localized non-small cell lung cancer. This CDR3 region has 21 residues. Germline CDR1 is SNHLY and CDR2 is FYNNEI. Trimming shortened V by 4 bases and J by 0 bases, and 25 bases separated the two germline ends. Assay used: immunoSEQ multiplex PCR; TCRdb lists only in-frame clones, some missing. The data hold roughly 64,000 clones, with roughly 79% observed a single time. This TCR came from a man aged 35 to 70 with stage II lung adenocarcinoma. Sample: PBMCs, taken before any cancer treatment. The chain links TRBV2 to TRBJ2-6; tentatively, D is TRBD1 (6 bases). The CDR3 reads CASSGRRGQGTSSSGANVLTF. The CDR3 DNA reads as TGTGCCAGCAGTGGGAGGAGAGGCCAGGGGACCTCGAGCTCTGGGGCCAACGTCCTGACTTTC.